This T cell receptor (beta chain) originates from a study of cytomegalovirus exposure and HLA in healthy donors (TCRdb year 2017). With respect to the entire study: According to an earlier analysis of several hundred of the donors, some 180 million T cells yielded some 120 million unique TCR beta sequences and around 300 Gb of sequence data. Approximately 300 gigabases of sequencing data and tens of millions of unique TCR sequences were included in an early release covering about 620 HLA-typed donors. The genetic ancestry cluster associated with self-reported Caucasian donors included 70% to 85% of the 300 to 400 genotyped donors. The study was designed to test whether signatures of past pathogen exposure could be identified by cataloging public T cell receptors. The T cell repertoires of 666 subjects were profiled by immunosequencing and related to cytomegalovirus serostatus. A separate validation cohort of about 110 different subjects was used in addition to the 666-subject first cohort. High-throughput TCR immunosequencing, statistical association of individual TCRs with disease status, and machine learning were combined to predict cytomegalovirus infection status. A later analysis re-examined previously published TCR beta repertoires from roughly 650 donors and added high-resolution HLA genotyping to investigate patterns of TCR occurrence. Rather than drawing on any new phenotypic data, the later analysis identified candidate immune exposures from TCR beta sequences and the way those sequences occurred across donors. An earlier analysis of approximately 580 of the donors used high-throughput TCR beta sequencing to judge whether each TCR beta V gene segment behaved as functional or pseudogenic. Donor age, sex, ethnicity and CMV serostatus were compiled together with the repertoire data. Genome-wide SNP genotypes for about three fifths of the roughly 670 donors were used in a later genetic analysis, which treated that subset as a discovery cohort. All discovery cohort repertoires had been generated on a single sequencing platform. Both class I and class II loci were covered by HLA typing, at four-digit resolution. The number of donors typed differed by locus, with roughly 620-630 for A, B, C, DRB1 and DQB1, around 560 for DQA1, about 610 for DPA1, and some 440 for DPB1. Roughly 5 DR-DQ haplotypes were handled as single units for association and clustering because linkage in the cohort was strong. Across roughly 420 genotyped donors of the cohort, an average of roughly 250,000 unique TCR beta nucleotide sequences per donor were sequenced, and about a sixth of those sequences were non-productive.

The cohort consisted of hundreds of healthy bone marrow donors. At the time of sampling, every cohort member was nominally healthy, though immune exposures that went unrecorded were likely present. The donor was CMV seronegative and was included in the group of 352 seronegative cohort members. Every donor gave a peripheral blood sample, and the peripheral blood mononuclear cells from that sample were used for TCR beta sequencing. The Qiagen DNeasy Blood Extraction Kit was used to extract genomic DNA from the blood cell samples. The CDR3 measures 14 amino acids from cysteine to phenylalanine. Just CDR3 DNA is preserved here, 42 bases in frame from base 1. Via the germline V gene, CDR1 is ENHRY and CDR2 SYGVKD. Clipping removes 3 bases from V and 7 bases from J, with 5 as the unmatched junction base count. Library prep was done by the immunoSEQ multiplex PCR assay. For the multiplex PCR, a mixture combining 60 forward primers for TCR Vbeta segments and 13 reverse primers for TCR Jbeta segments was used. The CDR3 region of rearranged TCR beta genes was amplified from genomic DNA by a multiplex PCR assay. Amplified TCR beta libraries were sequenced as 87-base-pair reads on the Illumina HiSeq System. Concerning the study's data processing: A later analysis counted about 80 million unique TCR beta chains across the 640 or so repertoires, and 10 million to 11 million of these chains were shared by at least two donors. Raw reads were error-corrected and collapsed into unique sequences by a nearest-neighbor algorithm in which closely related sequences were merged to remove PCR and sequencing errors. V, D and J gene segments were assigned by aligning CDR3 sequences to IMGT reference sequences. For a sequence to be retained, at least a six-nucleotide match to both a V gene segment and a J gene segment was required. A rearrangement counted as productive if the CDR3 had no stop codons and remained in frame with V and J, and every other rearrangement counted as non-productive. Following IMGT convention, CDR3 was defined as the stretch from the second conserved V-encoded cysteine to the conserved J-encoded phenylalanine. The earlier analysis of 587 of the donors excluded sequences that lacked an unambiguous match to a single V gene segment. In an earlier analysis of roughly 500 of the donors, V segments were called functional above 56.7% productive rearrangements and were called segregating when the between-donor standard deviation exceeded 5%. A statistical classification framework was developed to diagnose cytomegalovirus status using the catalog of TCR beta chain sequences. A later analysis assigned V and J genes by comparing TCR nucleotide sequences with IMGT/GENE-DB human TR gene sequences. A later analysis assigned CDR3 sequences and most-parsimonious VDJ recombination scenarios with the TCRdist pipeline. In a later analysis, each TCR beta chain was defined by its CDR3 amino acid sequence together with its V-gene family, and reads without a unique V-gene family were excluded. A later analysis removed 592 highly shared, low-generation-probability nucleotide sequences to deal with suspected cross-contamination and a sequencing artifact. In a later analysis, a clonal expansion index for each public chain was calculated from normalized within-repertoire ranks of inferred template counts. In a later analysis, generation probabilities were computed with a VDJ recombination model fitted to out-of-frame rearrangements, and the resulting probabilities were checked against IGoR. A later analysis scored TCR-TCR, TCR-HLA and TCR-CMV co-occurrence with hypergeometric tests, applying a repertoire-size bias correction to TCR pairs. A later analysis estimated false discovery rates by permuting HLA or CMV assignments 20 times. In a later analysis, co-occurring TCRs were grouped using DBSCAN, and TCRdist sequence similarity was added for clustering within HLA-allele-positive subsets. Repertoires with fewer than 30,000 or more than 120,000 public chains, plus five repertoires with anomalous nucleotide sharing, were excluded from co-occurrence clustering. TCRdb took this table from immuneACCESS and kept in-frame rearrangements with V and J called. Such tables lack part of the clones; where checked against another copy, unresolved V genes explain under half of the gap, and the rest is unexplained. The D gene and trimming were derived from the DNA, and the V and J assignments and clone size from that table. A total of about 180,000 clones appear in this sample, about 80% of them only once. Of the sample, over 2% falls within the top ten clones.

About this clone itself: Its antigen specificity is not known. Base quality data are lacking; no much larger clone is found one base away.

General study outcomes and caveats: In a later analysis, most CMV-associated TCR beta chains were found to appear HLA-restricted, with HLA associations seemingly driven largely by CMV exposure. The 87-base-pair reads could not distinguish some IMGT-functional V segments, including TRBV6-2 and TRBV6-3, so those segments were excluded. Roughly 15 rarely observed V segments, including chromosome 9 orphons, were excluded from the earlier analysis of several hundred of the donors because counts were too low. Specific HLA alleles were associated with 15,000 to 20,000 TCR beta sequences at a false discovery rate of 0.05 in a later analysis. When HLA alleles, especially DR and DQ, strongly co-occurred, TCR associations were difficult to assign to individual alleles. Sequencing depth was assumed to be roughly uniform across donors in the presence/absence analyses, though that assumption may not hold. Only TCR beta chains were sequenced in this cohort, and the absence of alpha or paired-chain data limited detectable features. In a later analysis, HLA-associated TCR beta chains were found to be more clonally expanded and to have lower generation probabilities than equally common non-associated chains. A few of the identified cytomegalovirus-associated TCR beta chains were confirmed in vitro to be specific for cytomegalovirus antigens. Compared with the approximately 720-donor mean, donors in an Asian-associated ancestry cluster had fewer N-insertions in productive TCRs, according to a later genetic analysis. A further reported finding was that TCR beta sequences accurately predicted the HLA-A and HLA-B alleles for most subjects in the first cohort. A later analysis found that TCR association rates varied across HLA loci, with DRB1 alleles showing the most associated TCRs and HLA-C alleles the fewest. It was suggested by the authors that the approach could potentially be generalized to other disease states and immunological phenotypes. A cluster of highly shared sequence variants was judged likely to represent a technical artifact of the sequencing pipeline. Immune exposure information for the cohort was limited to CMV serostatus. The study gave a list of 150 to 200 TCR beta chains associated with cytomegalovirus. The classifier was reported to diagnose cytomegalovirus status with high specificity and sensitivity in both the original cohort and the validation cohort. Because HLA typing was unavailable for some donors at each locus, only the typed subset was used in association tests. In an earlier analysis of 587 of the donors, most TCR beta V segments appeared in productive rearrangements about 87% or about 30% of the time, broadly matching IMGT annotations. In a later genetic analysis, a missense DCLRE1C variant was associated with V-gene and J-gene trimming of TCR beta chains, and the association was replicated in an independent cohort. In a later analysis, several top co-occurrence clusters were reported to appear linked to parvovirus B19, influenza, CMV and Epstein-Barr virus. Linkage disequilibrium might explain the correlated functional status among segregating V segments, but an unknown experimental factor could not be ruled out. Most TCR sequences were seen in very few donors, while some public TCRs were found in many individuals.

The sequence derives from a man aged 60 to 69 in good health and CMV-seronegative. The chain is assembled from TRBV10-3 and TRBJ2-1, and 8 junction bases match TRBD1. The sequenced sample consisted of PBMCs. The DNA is TGTGCCATCAGTGAACCCGACAGGGGAAATGAGCAGTTCTTC. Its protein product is CAISEPDRGNEQFF.